These T cell receptor beta chains were read from a single sample in a study of molecular identifiers for immune sequencing clone quantification. TCRdb recomputed calls from the PCR reads with MiXCR, one row per CDR3 protein. The data contain nearly 650,000 distinct CDR3 sequences, roughly 27% of them singletons. Sample: naive CD8+ T cells from blood, with Jurkat cell RNA spiked in. Receptors were obtained from a human donor in good health. Some libraries in this study had Jurkat cell RNA spiked in. Both conserved end residues are part of each CDR3. A D gene is named only where the DNA matches it firmly. Rows give clone size only sometimes, using once, few, many, or a class for an expanded clone.

size,D,V,J,CDR3,DNA
.,.,TRBV9,TRBJ1-1,CASSVARTAGLPGENTEAFF,TGTGCCAGCAGCGTAGCTCGGACCGCCGGGCTACCCGGAGAGAACACTGAAGCTTTCTTT
few,.,TRBV28,TRBJ2-7,CASSLRGFRSYEQYF,TGTGCCAGCAGTTTACGGGGGTTCCGCTCCTACGAGCAGTACTTC
.,.,TRBV6-2/TRBV6-3,TRBJ2-4,CASTYGGENIQYF,TGTGCCAGCACCTACGGAGGGGAAAACATTCAGTACTTC
many,TRBD2,TRBV27,TRBJ2-2,CASKLAGALGTGELFF,TGTGCCAGTAAACTAGCGGGGGCTCTGGGGACCGGGGAGCTGTTTTTT
.,.,TRBV15,TRBJ1-5,CATSRARITPQHF,TGTGCCACCAGCAGAGCTAGGATCACGCCCCAGCATTTT
many,TRBD1,TRBV5-1,TRBJ2-7,CASSFATGAYEQYF,TGCGCCAGCAGCTTCGCGACAGGGGCCTACGAGCAGTACTTC
.,.,TRBV5-1,TRBJ2-7,CASSLAGGFDEQYF,TGCGCCAGCAGCTTGGCCGGGGGTTTCGACGAGCAGTACTTC
many,TRBD1,TRBV28,TRBJ2-3,CASSSPGQGLSDTQYF,TGTGCCAGCAGTTCCCCAGGACAGGGGCTTTCAGATACGCAGTATTTT
once,.,TRBV4-3,TRBJ2-7,CASSQDPNTYHEQYF,TGCGCCAGCAGCCAAGATCCGAATACCTACCACGAGCAGTACTTC
many,TRBD1,TRBV5-4,TRBJ2-3,CASSWTDRGADTQYF,TGTGCCAGCAGCTGGACCGACAGGGGGGCAGATACGCAGTATTTT